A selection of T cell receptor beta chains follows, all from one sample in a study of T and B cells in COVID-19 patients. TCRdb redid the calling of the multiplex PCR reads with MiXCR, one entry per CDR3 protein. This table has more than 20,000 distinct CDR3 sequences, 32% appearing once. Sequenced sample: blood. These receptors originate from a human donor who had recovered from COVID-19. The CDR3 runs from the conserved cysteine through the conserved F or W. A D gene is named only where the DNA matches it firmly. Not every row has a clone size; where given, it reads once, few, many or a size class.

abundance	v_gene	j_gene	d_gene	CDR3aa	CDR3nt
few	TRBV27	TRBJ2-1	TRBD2	CASSLAGGLNEQFF	TGTGCCAGCAGTTTAGCGGGAGGGCTCAATGAGCAGTTCTTC
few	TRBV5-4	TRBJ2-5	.	CASSGPSEETQYF	TGTGCCAGCAGCGGTCCGAGCGAGGAGACCCAGTACTTC
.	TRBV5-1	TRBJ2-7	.	CASSLAGVTYEQYF	TGCGCCAGCAGCTTGGCAGGGGTCACCTACGAGCAGTACTTC
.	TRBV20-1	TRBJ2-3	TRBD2	CSARERGSSTDTQYF	TGCAGTGCTAGAGAGCGGGGGAGCAGCACAGATACGCAGTATTTT
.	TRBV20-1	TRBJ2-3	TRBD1	CSAPGQGEDTQYF	TGCAGTGCACCTGGACAGGGAGAGGATACGCAGTATTTT
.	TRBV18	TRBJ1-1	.	CASSPRGEHTEAFF	TGTGCCAGCTCACCACGGGGGGAACACACTGAAGCTTTCTTT
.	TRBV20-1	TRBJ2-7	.	CSARGGGGHPSEQYF	TGCAGTGCTAGGGGCGGAGGTGGACACCCGTCGGAGCAGTACTTC
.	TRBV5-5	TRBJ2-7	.	CASSLMPVTGAYEQYF	TGTGCCAGCAGCTTGATGCCCGTGACAGGAGCCTACGAGCAGTACTTC
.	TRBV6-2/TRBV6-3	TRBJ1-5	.	CASVKVRNQPQHF	TGTGCCAGCGTTAAGGTTCGCAATCAGCCCCAGCATTTT
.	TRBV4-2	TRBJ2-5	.	CASSLTLVSGETQYF	TGCGCCAGCAGCCTGACCTTAGTTTCGGGAGAGACCCAGTACTTC
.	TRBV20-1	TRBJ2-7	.	CSAQTGRLTYEQYF	TGCAGTGCTCAGACGGGAAGGTTGACCTACGAGCAGTACTTC
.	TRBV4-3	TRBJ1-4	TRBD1	CASSAYRQGAEKLFF	TGCGCCAGCAGCGCCTACAGGCAGGGGGCTGAAAAACTGTTTTTT
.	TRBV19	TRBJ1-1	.	CASSTQGFNTEAFF	TGTGCCAGTAGCACCCAGGGATTTAACACTGAAGCTTTCTTT
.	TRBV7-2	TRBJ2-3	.	CASSLAGQGTDTQYF	TGTGCCAGCAGCTTAGCAGGTCAGGGCACAGATACGCAGTATTTT
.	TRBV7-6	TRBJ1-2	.	CASSHTALGYTF	TGTGCCAGCAGCCACACGGCTCTTGGCTACACCTTC
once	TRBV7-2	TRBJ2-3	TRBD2	CASSLAGLAVLTSTDTQYF	TGTGCCAGCAGCTTAGCAGGGCTAGCGGTGTTAACTAGCACAGATACGCAGTATTTT
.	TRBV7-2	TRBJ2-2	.	CASSQVHGNSGELFF	TGTGCCAGCAGCCAAGTACACGGGAACAGCGGGGAGCTGTTTTTT
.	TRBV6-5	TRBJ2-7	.	CASWEPPYEQYF	TGTGCCAGCTGGGAGCCTCCCTACGAGCAGTACTTC
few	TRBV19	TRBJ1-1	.	CASSTRRSTEAFF	TGTGCCAGTAGTACCCGGAGGAGCACTGAAGCTTTCTTT
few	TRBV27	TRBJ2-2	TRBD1	CASSFGTGTTGELFF	TGTGCCAGCAGTTTTGGGACAGGGACCACCGGGGAGCTGTTTTTT
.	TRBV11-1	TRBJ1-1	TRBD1	CASSGDRQNTKAFF	TGTGCCAGCAGCGGGGACAGGCAGAACACTAAAGCTTTCTTT
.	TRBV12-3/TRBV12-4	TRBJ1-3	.	CASRLDRSSGNTIYF	TGTGCCAGCAGGCTGGACCGGAGCTCTGGAAACACCATATATTTT
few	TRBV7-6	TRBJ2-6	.	CASSRGVGTGSAGANVLTF	TGTGCCAGCAGCCGAGGGGTCGGAACAGGGTCGGCTGGGGCCAACGTCCTGACTTTC
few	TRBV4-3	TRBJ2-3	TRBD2	CASSPGLAGGPTDTQYF	TGCGCCAGCAGCCCCGGACTAGCGGGAGGCCCCACAGATACGCAGTATTTT
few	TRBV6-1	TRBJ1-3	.	CASSRTGTLPNTIYF	TGTGCCAGCAGCCGCACCGGGACGCTCCCCAACACCATATATTTT
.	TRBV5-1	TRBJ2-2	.	CASRLSSTGELFF	TGCGCCAGCAGACTTTCGAGCACCGGGGAGCTGTTTTTT
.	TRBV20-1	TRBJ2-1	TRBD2	CSASVASGGTYNEQFF	TGCAGTGCTAGTGTCGCTAGCGGGGGAACCTACAATGAGCAGTTCTTC
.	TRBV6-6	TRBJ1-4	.	CASSYATGGWGEKLFF	TGTGCCAGCAGTTATGCTACGGGTGGGTGGGGTGAAAAACTGTTTTTT
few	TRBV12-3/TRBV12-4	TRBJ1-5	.	CASTRGGLSNQPQHF	TGTGCCAGCACCCGTGGTGGGTTAAGCAATCAGCCCCAGCATTTT
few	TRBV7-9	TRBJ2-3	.	CASSLGVASDTQYF	TGTGCCAGCAGCTTAGGCGTAGCTTCAGATACGCAGTATTTT
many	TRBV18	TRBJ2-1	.	CASSALGPSVDEQFF	TGTGCCAGCTCGGCTCTGGGTCCAAGCGTCGATGAGCAGTTCTTC
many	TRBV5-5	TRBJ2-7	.	CASSFHLARSSYEQYF	TGTGCCAGCAGCTTCCATTTGGCTAGGAGCTCCTACGAGCAGTACTTC
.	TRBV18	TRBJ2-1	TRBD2	CASSRTSGSLNEQFF	TGTGCCAGCTCACGGACTAGCGGGAGCCTCAATGAGCAGTTCTTC
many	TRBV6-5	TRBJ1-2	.	CASSYSGGNYGYTF	TGTGCCAGCAGTTACTCGGGCGGAAACTATGGCTACACCTTC
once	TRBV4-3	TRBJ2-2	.	CASSPIRVGTGELFF	TGCGCCAGCAGCCCAATCAGGGTAGGCACCGGGGAGCTGTTTTTT
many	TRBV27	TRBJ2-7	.	CASSRTPWEQYF	TGTGCCAGCAGTCGGACTCCGTGGGAGCAGTACTTC
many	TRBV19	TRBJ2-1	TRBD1	CASSIIGRGFNEQFF	TGTGCCAGTAGTATCATCGGCAGGGGGTTTAATGAGCAGTTCTTC
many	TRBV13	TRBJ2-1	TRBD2	CASSLFRTREDEQFF	TGTGCCAGCAGCTTATTTCGGACTAGGGAAGATGAGCAGTTCTTC
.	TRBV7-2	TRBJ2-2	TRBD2	CASSPRIGEGRTGELFF	TGTGCCAGCAGTCCTAGGATTGGGGAGGGCCGAACCGGGGAGCTGTTTTTT
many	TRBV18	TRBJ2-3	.	CASSRLTGTDTQYF	TGTGCCAGCTCACGACTAACAGGGACAGATACGCAGTATTTT
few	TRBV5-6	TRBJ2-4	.	CASSLVQGNIQYF	TGTGCCAGCAGCTTGGTGCAGGGGAACATTCAGTACTTC
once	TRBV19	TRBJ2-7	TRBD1	CASSRGQGPYEQYF	TGTGCCAGTAGCAGGGGACAGGGCCCCTACGAGCAGTACTTC
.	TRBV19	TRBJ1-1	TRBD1	CASSGDRGITEAFF	TGTGCCAGTAGCGGGGACAGGGGGATCACTGAAGCTTTCTTT
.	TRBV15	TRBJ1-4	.	CVTSREAGATNEKLFF	TGTGTCACCAGCAGAGAGGCAGGGGCAACTAATGAAAAACTGTTTTTT
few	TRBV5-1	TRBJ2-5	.	CASSSIGTSGETQYF	TGCGCCAGCAGCTCAATCGGGACATCAGGCGAGACCCAGTACTTC
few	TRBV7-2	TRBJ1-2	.	CASSLEDAFTFYGYTF	TGTGCCAGCAGCTTAGAGGACGCCTTTACCTTCTATGGCTACACCTTC
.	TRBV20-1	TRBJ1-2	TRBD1	CSARETDRGYGYTF	TGCAGTGCTAGGGAAACTGACAGGGGCTATGGCTACACCTTC
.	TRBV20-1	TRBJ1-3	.	CSATGPGNTIYF	TGCAGTGCTACGGGGCCAGGAAACACCATATATTTT
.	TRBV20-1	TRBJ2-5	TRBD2	CSAMDSGGSGETQYF	TGCAGTGCTATGGATAGCGGGGGTTCGGGAGAGACCCAGTACTTC
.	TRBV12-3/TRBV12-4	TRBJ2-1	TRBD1	CASRWGQGNEQFF	TGTGCCAGCAGATGGGGACAGGGCAATGAGCAGTTCTTC
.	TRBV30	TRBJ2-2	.	CAWSTGIPGELFF	TGTGCCTGGAGTACGGGTATACCCGGGGAGCTGTTTTTT
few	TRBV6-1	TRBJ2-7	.	CASSEAESYEQYF	TGTGCCAGCAGTGAAGCAGAGTCCTACGAGCAGTACTTC
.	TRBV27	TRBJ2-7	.	CASSPGTVAYEQYF	TGTGCCAGCAGTCCCGGGACTGTTGCCTACGAGCAGTACTTC
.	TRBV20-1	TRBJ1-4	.	CSARDDLAPYPTNEKLFF	TGCAGTGCTAGAGATGATCTAGCACCCTACCCAACTAATGAAAAACTGTTTTTT